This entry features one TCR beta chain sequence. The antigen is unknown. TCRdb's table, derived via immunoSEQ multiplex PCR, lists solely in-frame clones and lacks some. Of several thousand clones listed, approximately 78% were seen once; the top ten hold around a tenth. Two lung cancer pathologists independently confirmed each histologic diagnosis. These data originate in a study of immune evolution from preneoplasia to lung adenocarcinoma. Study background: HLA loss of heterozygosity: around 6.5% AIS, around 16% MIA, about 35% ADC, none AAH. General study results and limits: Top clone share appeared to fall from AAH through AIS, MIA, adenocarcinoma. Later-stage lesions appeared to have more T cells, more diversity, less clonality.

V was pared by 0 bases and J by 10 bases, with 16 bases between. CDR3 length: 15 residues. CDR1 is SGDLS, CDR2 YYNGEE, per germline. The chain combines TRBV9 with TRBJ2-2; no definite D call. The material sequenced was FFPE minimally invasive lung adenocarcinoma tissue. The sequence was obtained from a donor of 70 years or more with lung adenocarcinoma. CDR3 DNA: TGTGCCAGCAGCGTAGTATCGTGGCAGGCGTTGGAGCTGTTTTTT. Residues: CASSVVSWQALELFF.